Listed here are 19 T cell receptor beta chains from one sample, sequenced in a study of metastatic and nonmetastatic thyroid tumors. Patients underwent thyroid surgery, and none had received any treatment before it. TCRdb recomputed clones from the PCR reads via MiXCR. The sample has 15,000 to 20,000 clones; approximately 25% are singletons. Sequenced material: adjacent normal tissue. All receptors derive from a female donor with papillary thyroid cancer or a benign thyroid nodule (not recorded which). Some clones in this sample may be carry-over from other donors' samples.

This clone was observed many times. The identical CDR3 is also encoded by other nucleotide sequences in the sample. CDR3 amino acids: CASSQDDRGANTGELFF. The CDR3 nucleotides read TGCGCCAGCAGCCAAGATGATCGGGGGGCGAACACCGGGGAGCTGTTTTTT. The chain recombines TRBV4-3 with TRBJ2-2; 7 bases agree with TRBD2. Germline trimming cut 0 bases from V and 0 bases from J; bases unmatched to any gene: 4. The CDR3 totals 17 residues. Per germline, CDR1 LGHNA and CDR2 YSLEER.

This rearrangement joins TRBV6-2 or TRBV6-3 to TRBJ2-7, with D possibly TRBD1 on 5 matching bases. V was clipped by 0 bases and J by 3 bases, with 12 bases between them. CDR3 size: 15 residues. CDR1 is MNHEY and CDR2 is SVGEGT in the germline V gene. The CDR3, as DNA: TGTGCCAGCAGTTACTCGAGAAGGGGAAACTACGAGCAGTACTTC. It encodes CASSYSRRGNYEQYF.

The chain is built from TRBV15 and TRBJ1-2; 8 bases line up with TRBD1. Germline CDR1 and CDR2: LNHNV and YYDKDF (reference sequence). Trimming at V came to 3 bases and at J to 2 bases, leaving 8 bases not matched to a gene. The CDR3 contains 16 residues. For the CDR3, the DNA is TGTGCCACCAGCAGGGGGGAGGCAGGGGGCAACTATGGCTACACCTTC. It encodes CATSRGEAGGNYGYTF. Supplemented by reference TRBV15 and TRBJ1-2, the full variable domain reads DAMVIQNPRYQVTQFGKPVTLSCSQTLNHNVMYWYQQKSSQAPKLLFHYYDKDFNNEADTPDNFQSRRPNTSFCFLDIRSPGLGDTAMYLCATSRGEAGGNYGYTFGSGTRLTVV.

The chain links TRBV20-1 to TRBJ2-7; TRBD1 agrees at 11 bases. Germline trimming cut 1 base from V and 4 bases from J; bases unmatched to any gene: 6. Germline V CDR1 and CDR2: DFQATT, SNEGSKA (reference sequence). The CDR3 is 15 residues long. The CDR3 region has the DNA TGCAGTGCTAGAGCTGTCGGACAGGGGGCTTACGAGCAGTACTTC. Its translation is CSARAVGQGAYEQYF.

This clone was picked up a small number of times. Given the absence of the conserved phenylalanine or tryptophan at the CDR3 end, a read error is likely. The chain recombines TRBV6-1 with TRBJ2-7, with D possibly being TRBD1 or TRBD2 (5 bases each). This CDR3 is 17 amino acids long. Germline loops: CDR1 MNHNS, CDR2 SASEGT. V was cut by 0 bases and J by 1 base, with 16 bases left in between. CDR3 sequence: CASSEAHGGFGSYEQYL. CDR3 coding DNA: TGTGCCAGCAGTGAAGCGCATGGGGGTTTTGGATCCTACGAGCAGTACCTC.

This clone appeared once. This sequence joins TRBV20-1 and TRBJ1-1; D might be TRBD1 (6 bases). This CDR3 is built from 12 residues. V lost 2 bases and J lost 5, with 9 bases in between. The germline gives CDR1 DFQATT, CDR2 SNEGSKA (reference sequence). CDR3 nucleotide sequence: TGCAGTGCTAGAAACAGGGATACTGAAGCTTTCTTT. Its protein is CSARNRDTEAFF.

The table lists this clone with many counts. The sample contains more than one DNA sequence encoding this CDR3. DNA for the CDR3: TGTGCCAGCAGTGAAGATCTGGGAACCTACGAGCAGTACTTC. It codes for CASSEDLGTYEQYF. The chain uses TRBV2 and TRBJ2-7; D is undetermined. Deletions cut 1 base from V and 2 bases from J, with 9 bases between. Germline V gene sequence: CDR1 SNHLY, CDR2 FYNNEI. There are 14 residues in the CDR3. Full variable domain (missing parts from reference TRBV2 and TRBJ2-7): EPEVTQTPSHQVTQMGQEVILRCVPISNHLYFYWYRQILGQKVEFLVSFYNNEISEKSEIFDDQFSVERPDGSNFTLKIRSTKLEDSAMYFCASSEDLGTYEQYFGPGTRLTVT.

The chain recombines TRBV30 with TRBJ1-5; D is perhaps TRBD1 (6 bases). Trimming cost V 0 bases and J 1 base, with 10 bases left between them. Germline-derived CDR1 and CDR2 are GTSNPN and SVGIG (reference sequence). The length of the CDR3 is 15 residues. The CDR3 DNA reads as TGTGCCTGGAGTGTAGCAGGGGCCAGCAATCAGCCCCAGCATTTT. This sequence encodes CAWSVAGASNQPQHF.

In its sample, this clone was seen a few times. CDR3 nucleotides: TGTGCCAGTAGTGGCCTGACAGGGCCTGTCGATGAGCAGTTCTTC. Its protein is CASSGLTGPVDEQFF. The rearrangement uses TRBV19 and TRBJ2-1, with 7 nucleotides matching TRBD1. The V gene's germline CDR1 is LNHDA and CDR2 SQIVND (reference sequence). With 5 bases clipped from V and 8 bases from J, the junction kept 12 bases outside the gene matches. This CDR3 contains 15 residues. Using reference TRBV19 and TRBJ2-1 for the parts outside the CDR3, the full variable domain is DGGITQSPKYLFRKEGQNVTLSCEQNLNHDAMYWYRQDPGQGLRLIYYSQIVNDFQKGDIAEGYSVSREKKESFPLTVTSAQKNPTAFYLCASSGLTGPVDEQFFGPGTRLTVL.

Only a few counts were recorded for this clone. The chain combines TRBV12-3 or TRBV12-4 with TRBJ2-1, with 8 nucleotides matching TRBD2. The ends lost 1 base at V and 10 bases at J; junction bases unmatched: 9. The CDR3 runs 15 residues. The CDR3 region is CASSLGGSVAGEQFF. For the CDR3, the DNA is TGTGCCAGCAGTTTAGGTGGGTCCGTAGCGGGGGAGCAGTTCTTC.

By sample fraction, this clone is large. The V call is TRBV28, the J call TRBJ2-1; 15 bases match TRBD2. V gave up 2 bases and J gave up 5 bases; unmatched junction bases: 10. This CDR3 has 19 amino acids. Germline loops: CDR1 MDHEN, CDR2 SYDVKM. Written as DNA, the CDR3 is TGTGCCAGCAGTTTAGGACTAGCGGGAGGGAGAGGTTGGGACAATGAGCAGTTCTTC. Encoded protein: CASSLGLAGGRGWDNEQFF.

This chain connects TRBV28 to TRBJ2-2; TRBD2 might be the D (5 bases). Trimming shortened V by 3 bases and J by 3 bases, and 14 bases separated the two germline ends. CDR3 length: 16 amino acids. Germline-derived CDR1 and CDR2 are MDHEN and SYDVKM. CDR3 residues: CASSFPSGEDTGELFF. In DNA, the CDR3 is TGTGCCAGCAGTTTCCCCAGCGGAGAAGACACCGGGGAGCTGTTTTTT. Based on the CDR3 plus reference TRBV28 and TRBJ2-2, the full variable domain is DVKVTQSSRYLVKRTGEKVFLECVQDMDHENMFWYRQDPGLGLRLIYFSYDVKMKEKGDIPEGYSVSREKKERFSLILESASTNQTSMYLCASSFPSGEDTGELFFGEGSRLTVL.

This clone was seen only a few times. The rearrangement links TRBV20-1 to TRBJ2-7; a possible D gene is TRBD2 (6 bases). Germline V lookup: CDR1 DFQATT, CDR2 SNEGSKA (reference sequence). V gave up 4 bases and J gave up 0 bases, with 16 bases separating them. This CDR3 has 15 residues. The CDR3 nucleotides read TGCAGTGCTAACCCTGTGGGGGGACGCTCCTACGAGCAGTACTTC. This sequence encodes CSANPVGGRSYEQYF.

The chain couples TRBV20-1 to TRBJ2-7, with TRBD2 as a possible D gene (6 bases). This CDR3 region has 15 residues. Trimming removed 3 bases from V and 0 bases from J, with 15 bases in between. Germline assignment: CDR1 DFQATT and CDR2 SNEGSKA (reference sequence). CDR3 protein: CSARRDGSSSYEQYF. DNA for the CDR3: TGCAGTGCTAGGCGGGACGGCTCGAGCTCCTACGAGCAGTACTTC.

The V and J genes are TRBV7-6 and TRBJ1-4, with 8 bases fitting TRBD1. V dropped 1 base and J dropped 7; count of bases not matched to a gene: 11. CDR1 and CDR2 (germline): SGHVS, FNYEAQ. The CDR3 extends over 17 amino acids. The DNA for the CDR3 is TGTGCCAGCAGCTTAGGTGGCTCCCAGGGGGCTATTGAAAAACTGTTTTTT. This encodes CASSLGGSQGAIEKLFF.

With respect to this clone: A read error may explain this, as a much larger clone is one base away. This chain links TRBV20-1 with TRBJ1-5; possibly TRBD1 for D (6 bases). The CDR3 has 16 amino acids. The V and J ends lost 3 bases and 0 bases respectively, with 15 bases between them. Germline CDR1 is DFQATT and CDR2 is SNEGSKA (reference sequence). The CDR3 DNA reads TGCAGTGCTAGCGTCTCAGGGGTAATTAGCAATCAGCCCCAGCATTTT. Protein product: CSASVSGVISNQPQHF.

This clone was found a few times. The rearrangement uses TRBV2 and TRBJ2-7; the D is unclear. Trimming took 4 bases from V and 3 from J, leaving 10 bases between them. This CDR3 has 13 residues. CDR1 is SNHLY and CDR2 is FYNNEI in the germline V gene. The CDR3 nucleotides are TGTGCCAGCAGTGGTATTAGAGGCTACGAGCAGTACTTC. Translation gives CASSGIRGYEQYF.

The genes are TRBV20-1 and TRBJ2-1; D unresolved. V was clipped by 6 bases and J by 11 bases, with 14 bases between them. The CDR3 totals 11 residues. Germline V gene data show CDR1 as DFQATT and CDR2 as SNEGSKA (reference sequence). CDR3 DNA sequence: TGCAGTGCCCCCCTCGCTTCACAGCAGTTCTTC. This gives the protein CSAPLASQQFF.

This clone was detected only a few times. The CDR3 region is CASSPLAGPRETQYF. The CDR3 coding sequence is TGTGCCAGCAGTCCACTGGCGGGGCCCAGAGAGACCCAGTACTTC. This chain connects TRBV27 to TRBJ2-5, with a tentative D call TRBD2 (6 bases). The length of the CDR3 is 15 residues. Germline assignment: CDR1 MNHEY and CDR2 SMNVEV (reference sequence). Deletions cut 5 bases from V and 4 bases from J, with 17 bases between.